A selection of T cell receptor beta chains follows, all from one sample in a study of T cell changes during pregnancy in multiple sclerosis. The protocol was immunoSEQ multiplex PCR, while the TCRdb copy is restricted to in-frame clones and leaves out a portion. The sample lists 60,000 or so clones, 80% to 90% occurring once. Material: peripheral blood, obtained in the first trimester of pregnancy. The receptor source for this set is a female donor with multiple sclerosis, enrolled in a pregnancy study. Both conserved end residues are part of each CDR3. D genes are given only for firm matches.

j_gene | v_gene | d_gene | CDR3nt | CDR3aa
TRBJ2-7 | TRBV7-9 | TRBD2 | TGTGCCAGCAGCCTGCTAGCGGGAGAGCTGGTAGAGCAGTACTTC | CASSLLAGELVEQYF
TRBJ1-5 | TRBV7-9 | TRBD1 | TGTGCCAGCAGCTCAATGACAGGGGCGATGAATCAGCCCCAGCATTTT | CASSSMTGAMNQPQHF
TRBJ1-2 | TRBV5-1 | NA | TGCGCCAGCAGCTTGTCCCTCGGGAATAACTATGGCTACACCTTC | CASSLSLGNNYGYTF
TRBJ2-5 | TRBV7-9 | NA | TGTGCCAGCAGCCGTACGGGAGCAGGGCTACAAGAGACCCAGTACTTC | CASSRTGAGLQETQYF
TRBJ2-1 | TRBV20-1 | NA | TGCAGCGGACTAACTAACAATGAGCAGTTCTTC | CSGLTNNEQFF
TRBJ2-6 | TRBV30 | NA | TGTGCCTCTGACAGCTCTGGGGCCAACGTCCTGACTTTC | CASDSSGANVLTF
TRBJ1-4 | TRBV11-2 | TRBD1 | TGTGCCAGCAGCTTAGGGGACAGGGGGCTTGAAAAACTGTTTTTT | CASSLGDRGLEKLFF
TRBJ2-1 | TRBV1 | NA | TGCACCAGCAGCCACCGACAGGGGGCGAAAGGGACAATTTACAATGAGCAGTTCTTC | CTSSHRQGAKGTIYNEQFF
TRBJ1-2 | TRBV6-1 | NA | TGTGCCAGCAGTGTAGGGGAACAGGTTGGCTACACCTTC | CASSVGEQVGYTF
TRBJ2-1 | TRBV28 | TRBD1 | TGTGCCAGCAGTCCCTACGGGACAGGGGGTTTGGAACAGTTCTTC | CASSPYGTGGLEQFF
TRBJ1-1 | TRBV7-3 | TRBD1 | TGTGCCAGCAGCTTACCCGGACAGGTCGGAGCTTTCTTT | CASSLPGQVGAFF
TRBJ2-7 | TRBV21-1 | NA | TGTGCCAGCAGCAATGGGGCCGCGGGGCCCCACGAGCAGTACTTC | CASSNGAAGPHEQYF
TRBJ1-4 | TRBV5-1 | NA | TGCGCCAGCAGCTCGCAGGGGAATAATGAAAAACTGTTTTTT | CASSSQGNNEKLFF
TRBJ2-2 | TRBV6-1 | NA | TGTGCCAGCAGTGAAGATCCGGGGGCCGGGGAGCTGTTTTTT | CASSEDPGAGELFF
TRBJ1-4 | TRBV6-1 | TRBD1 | TGTGCCAGCGTTCCATACAGGGGGGCTAATGAAAAACTGTTTTTT | CASVPYRGANEKLFF
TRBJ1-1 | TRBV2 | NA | TGTGCCAGCAGTGAAGCGCGTTTCGCTTCTGAAGCTTTCTTT | CASSEARFASEAFF
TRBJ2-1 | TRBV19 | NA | TGTGCCAGTAGTATCAGTATCTACAATGAGCAGTTCTTC | CASSISIYNEQFF
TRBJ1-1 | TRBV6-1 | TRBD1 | TGTGCCAGCACTAAAGAGACAGGGGACACTGAAGCTTTCTTT | CASTKETGDTEAFF
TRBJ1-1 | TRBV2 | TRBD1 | TGTGCCACCCGAGGACAGGGGGCTGGGACTGAAGCTTTCTTT | CATRGQGAGTEAFF
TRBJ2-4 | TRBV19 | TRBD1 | TGTGCCAGTTCCCCTATTACCGGGACAGATCATCTCTTC | CASSPITGTDHLF
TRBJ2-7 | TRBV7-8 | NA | TGTGCCAGCAGCTTAGTGGTCGTAGGGGACTCCTACGAGCAGTACTTC | CASSLVVVGDSYEQYF
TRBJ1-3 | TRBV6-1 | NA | TGTGCCAGCAGTCGTGGAGTCTACTCTGGAAACACCATATATTTT | CASSRGVYSGNTIYF
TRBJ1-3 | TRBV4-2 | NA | TGTGCCAGCAGCCAAGATATTACGGCAGGGCATTTAAACACCATATATTTT | CASSQDITAGHLNTIYF
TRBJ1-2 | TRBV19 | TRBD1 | TGTGCCAGTAGTTCAGGGGGCTATGGCTACACCTTC | CASSSGGYGYTF
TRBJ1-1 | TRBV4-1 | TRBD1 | TGCGCCAGCAGCCAGACAGGGGGGGAAAACACTGAAGCTTTCTTT | CASSQTGGENTEAFF
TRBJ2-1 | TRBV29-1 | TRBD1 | TGCAGCGTTGGGACAGGGGGCTACAATGAGCAGTTCTTC | CSVGTGGYNEQFF
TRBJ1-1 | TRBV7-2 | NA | TGTGCCAGCAGCTTCCAAGGGGGGGGACGTGGTGAAGCTTTCTTT | CASSFQGGGRGEAFF
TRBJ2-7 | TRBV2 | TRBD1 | TGTGCCTCACAGGGGGTCGGGTCCTACGAGCAGTACTTC | CASQGVGSYEQYF
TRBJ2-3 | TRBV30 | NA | TGTGCCTGGGCGACTACTTACACAGATACGCAGTATTTT | CAWATTYTDTQYF
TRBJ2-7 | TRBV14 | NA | TGTGCCAGCAGCCTGGACAGCTCCTACGAGCAGTACTTC | CASSLDSSYEQYF
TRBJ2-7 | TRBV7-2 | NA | TGTGCCAGCAGCCTTAGACTGGGGGCTCTTGCCTACGAGCAGTACTTC | CASSLRLGALAYEQYF
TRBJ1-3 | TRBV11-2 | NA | TGTGCCAGCAGCCCCCCTTCCTCTGGAAACACCATATATTTT | CASSPPSSGNTIYF
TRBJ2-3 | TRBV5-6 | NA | TGTGCCAGCAGCTTGGTAGCCGGGGGCACAGATACGCAGTATTTT | CASSLVAGGTDTQYF
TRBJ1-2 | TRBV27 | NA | TGTGCCAGCAGGTTCAGGGGCGGATCCTATGGCTACACCTTC | CASRFRGGSYGYTF
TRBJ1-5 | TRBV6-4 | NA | TGTGCCAGCAGTACAGGGCTGGGTCAGCCCCAGCATTTT | CASSTGLGQPQHF
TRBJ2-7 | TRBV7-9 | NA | TGTGCCAGCAGCCTTACGAGCTCCTACGAGCAGTACTTC | CASSLTSSYEQYF
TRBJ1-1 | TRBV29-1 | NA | TGCAGCGGACACCGGGACAAGGGCACTGAAGCTTTCTTT | CSGHRDKGTEAFF
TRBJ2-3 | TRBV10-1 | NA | TGCGCCAGCAGTAGACTAGTCGGTAGCACAGATACGCAGTATTTT | CASSRLVGSTDTQYF